One sample yielded the 28 T cell receptor beta chains listed below, sequenced in a study of low-dose radiotherapy and immunotherapy resistance in tumors. First-strand cDNA relied on TRAV- and TRBV-specific primers spanning alpha and beta chains. It was with a constant-region primer and a V-primer adapter that TCRs were amplified over around 18 PCR cycles. TCRdb fed the reads into MiXCR, producing one record per CDR3 protein. The sample contains some 85,000 distinct CDR3 sequences, approximately 19% of which appear only once. The time point: before trial treatment. The sample here was PBMCs, taken before treatment. The receptors were sampled from a male donor with prostate cancer.

This clonotype has ten or more counts. The chain employs TRBV15 and TRBJ2-3; 15 bases map to TRBD2. Germline lookup yields CDR1 LNHNV and CDR2 YYDKDF (reference sequence). There are 15 residues in the CDR3. J was trimmed by 4 bases and V by 5 bases; bases with no gene match: 1. The CDR3 coding sequence is TGTGCCACCAGCGGACTAGCGGGAGGGTCAGATACGCAGTATTTT. Its translation is CATSGLAGGSDTQYF.

This clonotype was counted at least ten times. This chain uses TRBV11-2 with TRBJ1-1, with 8 bases lining up with TRBD1. The ends lost 2 bases at V and 5 bases at J; junction bases unmatched: 4. The germline V gene has CDR1 SGHAT and CDR2 FQNNGV. The CDR3 has 14 residues. As DNA, the CDR3 is TGTGCCAGCAGCTTAACCGACAGGGGAACTGAAGCTTTCTTT. It specifies CASSLTDRGTEAFF.

This clonotype was seen more than once but under ten times. The chain employs TRBV28 and TRBJ1-6; D is uncertain. The V and J ends lost 3 bases and 2 bases respectively, with 8 bases between them. Germline V gene lookup returns CDR1 MDHEN and CDR2 SYDVKM. This CDR3 comprises 15 residues. The CDR3 here is CASSFRGAYNSPLHF. DNA for the CDR3: TGTGCCAGCAGTTTCCGGGGTGCCTATAATTCACCCCTCCACTTT.

This clonotype was detected many times. The chain joins TRBV6-5 to TRBJ2-7; 8 positions agree with TRBD2. With 7 bases clipped from V and 5 bases from J, the junction kept 10 bases outside the gene matches. The CDR3 sequence is 14 residues long. Per germline, CDR1 MNHEY and CDR2 SVGAGI. Here the CDR3 reads CASTGAGVPNEQYF. DNA for the CDR3: TGTGCCAGCACGGGAGCGGGAGTACCCAACGAGCAGTACTTC.

The chain couples TRBV12-3 or TRBV12-4 to TRBJ1-1, with D maybe TRBD1 (5 bases). The CDR3 contains 14 residues. Trimming took off 0 bases at V and 2 bases at J, with 7 bases between the two ends. The CDR3 nucleotides read TGTGCCAGCAGTTTAGCCGACAGAAACACTGAAGCTTTCTTT. It translates to CASSLADRNTEAFF.

This clonotype was seen a few times. The gene calls are TRBV5-1 and TRBJ2-5; 14 nucleotides align to TRBD2. The J segment lost 2 bases and the V segment lost 4 bases, leaving 7 bases of the junction unmatched. This CDR3 has 17 residues. Germline values: CDR1 SGHRS, CDR2 YFSETQ. CDR3 nucleotide sequence: TGCGCCAGCAGCCCCCGGACTAGCGGGGGGAAACAAGAGACCCAGTACTTC. This encodes CASSPRTSGGKQETQYF.

This chain links TRBV19 with TRBJ2-1, with D possibly matching TRBD2 (6 bases). This CDR3 region has 14 residues. V lost 8 bases to trimming and J lost 0 bases, with 11 bases between them. Looked up from germline, CDR1 is LNHDA and CDR2 is SQIVND (reference sequence). The CDR3 region is CASHGRDSYNEQFF. CDR3 coding DNA: TGTGCCAGTCACGGGCGGGACTCCTACAATGAGCAGTTCTTC.

This clonotype was seen a handful of times. V is TRBV6-8 and J is TRBJ2-7; 9 bases agree with TRBD1. The CDR3 runs 15 residues. V shed 7 bases and J 3 bases; nucleotides not matched to a gene: 10. Germline CDR1 is MNHGY and CDR2 is SAAAGT. The CDR3 coding sequence is TGTGCCAGCACGGACAGGGGTTCAGTCTTCTACGAGCAGTACTTC. This gives the protein CASTDRGSVFYEQYF.

This clonotype occurred many times. The J gene is TRBJ2-7, the V gene TRBV4-3, with 7 bases that match TRBD2. The CDR3 is made up of 15 amino acids. Trimming took 4 bases from V and 2 from J; bases not matched to a gene: 8. CDR1 and CDR2 (germline): LGHNA, YSLEER. This CDR3 reads CASSPQAGLAYEQYF. In DNA form, the CDR3 reads TGCGCCAGCAGCCCCCAAGCAGGACTAGCCTACGAGCAGTACTTC.

This clonotype was recorded at least ten times. An end of the junction differs from the germline gene, which may be a read error. This chain connects TRBV5-1 to TRBJ2-2; a possible D gene is TRBD1 (6 bases). This CDR3 is 14 amino acids long. Germline lookup yields CDR1 SGHRS and CDR2 YFSETQ. The CDR3 bases are TGTGCCAGCAGCCAAGGGGGATCCACCGGGGAGCTGTTTTTT. This codes for CASSQGGSTGELFF.

This clonotype was observed at least ten times. The rearrangement links TRBV6-2 or TRBV6-3 to TRBJ1-1; tentatively, D is TRBD1 (6 bases). Germline V CDR1 and CDR2: MNHEY, SVGEGT. The CDR3 spans 13 residues. V was shortened by 6 bases and J by 1 base, with 9 bases between the two germline ends. This chain's CDR3 is CASRLGQNTEAFF. The CDR3 nucleotides are TGTGCCAGCAGGCTGGGACAGAACACTGAAGCTTTCTTT.

This clonotype has ten or more counts. The genes are TRBV20-1 and TRBJ2-1, with 14 bases identical to TRBD2. Trimming took 3 bases from V and 8 from J; bases not matched to a gene: 6. Germline CDR1 and CDR2: DFQATT and SNEGSKA (reference sequence). The length of the CDR3 is 15 residues. The CDR3 reads CSASSGTSGSDEQFF. The CDR3, as DNA: TGCAGTGCTAGTTCCGGGACTAGCGGGAGTGATGAGCAGTTCTTC.

This clonotype was recorded at least ten times. The V gene is TRBV27, the J gene TRBJ1-1; 7 positions agree with TRBD1. The CDR3 spans 14 residues. V lost 6 bases, J lost 1 base, and 5 bases stayed unmatched. The germline CDR1 and CDR2 sequences are MNHEY and SMNVEV (reference sequence). CDR3 in DNA: TGTGCCAGCAGACAGACAGGGAAGAACACTGAAGCTTTCTTT. Its translation: CASRQTGKNTEAFF.

The chain has TRBV7-2 and TRBJ2-1; 11 nucleotides align to TRBD1. The CDR3 is 15 amino acids. V shed 5 bases, J shed 7 bases, and the junction held 7 bases outside the gene matches. Germline V gene sequence: CDR1 SGHTA, CDR2 FQGNSA. The CDR3 region has the DNA TGTGCCAGCAGCCTCCGGGACAGGGGGGTGAATGAGCAGTTCTTC. Its translation: CASSLRDRGVNEQFF. The complete variable domain, with remaining parts taken from reference TRBV7-2 and TRBJ2-1, reads GAGVSQSPSNKVTEKGKDVELRCDPISGHTALYWYRQSLGQGLEFLIYFQGNSAPDKSGLPSDRFSAERTGGSVSTLTIQRTQQEDSAVYLCASSLRDRGVNEQFFGPGTRLTVL.

V and J are TRBV6-2 or TRBV6-3 and TRBJ2-1; 10 bases align to TRBD2. The CDR3 totals 14 residues. V was clipped by 4 bases and J by 7 bases; unmatched bases: 4. Germline-derived CDR1 and CDR2 are MNHEY and SVGEGT. The CDR3 reads CASSLLAGLNEQFF. In DNA form, the CDR3 reads TGTGCCAGCAGTTTACTAGCGGGGCTAAATGAGCAGTTCTTC.

Worth noting for this clonotype: It differs at one base from a far larger clone, so likely a read error. CDR3: CASSEAGNPQETQFF. CDR3 nucleotides: TGTGCCAGCAGTGAAGCTGGGAATCCCCAAGAGACCCAGTTCTTC. The chain couples TRBV2 to TRBJ2-1; no reliable D call. V was clipped by 0 bases and J by 13 bases, with 19 bases between them. Per the germline V gene, CDR1 is SNHLY and CDR2 is FYNNEI. This CDR3 has 15 residues.

About this clonotype itself: It differs at one base from a far larger clone, so likely a read error. The chain employs TRBV4-1 and TRBJ2-1; no definite D call. Germline values: CDR1 MGHRA, CDR2 YSYEKL. V lost 0 bases, J lost 10 bases, and 19 bases lay in between. The CDR3 covers 16 residues. CDR3 sequence: CASSQDRSRASHEQFF. In DNA form, the CDR3 reads TGCGCCAGCAGCCAAGATAGAAGCCGGGCGTCCCACGAGCAGTTCTTC.

This clonotype was seen ten or more times. This sequence joins TRBV6-5 and TRBJ1-2, with D perhaps matching TRBD1 (6 bases). From germline, CDR1 is MNHEY and CDR2 SVGAGI. The CDR3 is made up of 13 amino acids. The V end lost 2 bases, the J end lost 2 bases, and 6 bases lay between the germline ends. The CDR3: CASSYDRNYGYTF. Written as DNA, the CDR3 is TGTGCCAGCAGTTACGACAGGAACTATGGCTACACCTTC.

The chain employs TRBV6-5 and TRBJ1-1; 12 nucleotides align to TRBD1. CDR1 and CDR2 (germline): MNHEY, SVGAGI. After removal of 2 bases from V and 6 bases from J, the junction contained 13 bases not matched to a gene. The CDR3 length is 18 residues. CDR3 bases: TGTGCCAGCAGTTACAGTAGGGACAGGGGGCAGGCCCTCCCTGAAGCTTTCTTT. This translates into CASSYSRDRGQALPEAFF.

This clonotype was recorded at least ten times. V is TRBV24-1 and J is TRBJ2-4; tentative D call: TRBD1 (5 bases). The CDR3 is 15 amino acids. V lost 1 base, J lost 7 bases, and 13 bases lay in between. Germline V CDR1 and CDR2: KGHDR, SFDVKD. The CDR3, as DNA: TGTGCCACCAGTGATTTACGGCAGGGTCGGAACATTCAGTACTTC. This sequence encodes CATSDLRQGRNIQYF.

In this sample, this clonotype turned up many times. The V call is TRBV7-9, the J call TRBJ1-2; D is undetermined. Germline V lookup: CDR1 SEHNR, CDR2 FQNEAQ (reference sequence). CDR3 length equals 13 residues. V lost 0 bases and J 7 bases, leaving 9 bases between the germline ends. This CDR3 reads CASSLAFGGGYTF. CDR3 nucleotides: TGTGCCAGCAGCTTAGCTTTTGGAGGTGGCTACACCTTC.

This clonotype was detected many times. V usage is TRBV11-2 and J usage is TRBJ2-7; a possible D gene is TRBD1 (6 bases). Trimming shortened V by 7 bases and J by 0 bases, and 13 bases separated the two germline ends. Germline V gene data show CDR1 as SGHAT and CDR2 as FQNNGV. The CDR3 covers 14 residues. In DNA, the CDR3 is TGTGCCAGCACCGTCACAGGGAGCTCCTACGAGCAGTACTTC. Translation gives CASTVTGSSYEQYF.

This clonotype was detected many times. The J gene is TRBJ1-5, the V gene TRBV19, with TRBD1 identical over 7 bases. The CDR3 totals 14 residues. Germline CDR1 LNHDA, CDR2 SQIVND (reference sequence). The ends lost 5 bases at V and 6 bases at J; junction bases unmatched: 7. The CDR3 reads CASSARGQGQPQHF. The CDR3 DNA reads TGTGCCAGTAGTGCTAGGGGGCAGGGTCAGCCCCAGCATTTT.

This clonotype has ten or more counts. The chain uses TRBV18 and TRBJ2-5; D gene unclear. CDR3 length: 13 amino acids. V lost 2 bases to trimming and J lost 5 bases, with 9 bases between them. CDR1 and CDR2 (germline): KGHSH, LQKENI. This chain's CDR3 is CASSPGIEETQYF. CDR3 DNA: TGTGCCAGCTCACCAGGGATTGAGGAGACCCAGTACTTC.

This clonotype was recorded at least ten times. This chain connects TRBV14 to TRBJ2-5, with 10 bases fitting TRBD2. Germline CDR1 SGHDN, CDR2 FVKESK. The CDR3 is 15 residues long. The V gene end was trimmed by 6 bases and the J gene end by 5 bases; junction bases not matched to a gene: 9. CDR3 in amino acids: CASRPSGGARETQYF. The CDR3 DNA reads TGTGCCAGCAGGCCTAGCGGGGGAGCACGGGAGACCCAGTACTTC.

As to this clonotype: No DNA is shown, since the ends of the CDR3 on it are uncertain; the CDR3 is the one TCRdb lists. The J gene is TRBJ1-4, the V gene TRBV2; the table's D call, TRBD1, was not checked against the DNA. Termini included, the CDR3 measures 14 amino acids. CDR1 SNHLY and CDR2 FYNNEI come from the germline V gene. This chain's CDR3 is CASNRDGGEKLFFF.

As concerns this clonotype: This likely stems from a read error, as it lies one base from a far larger clone. The chain has TRBV24-1 and TRBJ2-7, with 8 positions matching TRBD2. The junction had 19 bases not matched to a gene; V was cut back by 3 bases and J by 7 bases. Germline V gene data show CDR1 as KGHDR and CDR2 as SFDVKD. This CDR3 is built from 18 residues. CDR3 in DNA: TGTGCCACCAGTGATCGCGGTCGTCGTGGCGGGAGGACGAATGAGCAGTACTTC. This codes for CATSDRGRRGGRTNEQYF.

This clonotype has ten or more counts. V is TRBV5-5 and J is TRBJ2-2; perhaps TRBD1 as D (6 bases). Trimming took 2 bases from V and 4 from J, leaving 12 bases between them. This CDR3 has 15 amino acids. Germline CDR1 SGHKS, CDR2 YYEKEE (reference sequence). The CDR3 sequence is CASSLVGGGTGELFF. In DNA, the CDR3 is TGTGCCAGCAGCTTAGTTGGGGGCGGCACCGGGGAGCTGTTTTTT.